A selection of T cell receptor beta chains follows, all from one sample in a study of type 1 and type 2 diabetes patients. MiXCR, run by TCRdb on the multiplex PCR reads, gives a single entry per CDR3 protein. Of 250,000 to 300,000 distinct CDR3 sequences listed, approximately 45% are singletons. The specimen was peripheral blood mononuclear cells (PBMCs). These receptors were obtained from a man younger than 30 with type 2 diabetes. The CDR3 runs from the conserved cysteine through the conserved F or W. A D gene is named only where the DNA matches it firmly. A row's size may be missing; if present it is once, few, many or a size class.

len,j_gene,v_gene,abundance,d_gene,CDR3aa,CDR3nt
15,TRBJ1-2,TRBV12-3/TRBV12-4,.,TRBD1,CASTFGGTGGRGYTF,TGTGCCAGCACCTTTGGGGGGACAGGGGGACGAGGCTACACCTTC
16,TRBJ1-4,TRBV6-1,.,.,CASRGAGIGTNEKLFF,TGTGCCAGTCGGGGGGCAGGGATAGGAACTAATGAAAAACTGTTTTTT
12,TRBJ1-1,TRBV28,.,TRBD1,CASITPGQEAFF,TGTGCCAGCATCACCCCGGGACAGGAGGCTTTCTTT
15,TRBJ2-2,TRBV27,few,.,CASSLSARGTGELFF,TGTGCCAGCAGTTTATCGGCCAGGGGCACCGGGGAGCTGTTTTTT
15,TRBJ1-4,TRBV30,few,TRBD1,CATTSRDRDSSVAVF,TGTGCCACAACAAGCCGGGACAGGGATTCATCGGTAGCTGTTTTT
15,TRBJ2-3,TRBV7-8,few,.,CASRLSRVYTDTQYF,TGTGCCAGCAGATTATCCAGGGTTTACACAGATACGCAGTATTTT
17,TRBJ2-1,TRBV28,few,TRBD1,CASSLSPDRGSYNEQFF,TGTGCCAGCAGTTTATCTCCCGACAGGGGGTCCTACAATGAGCAGTTCTTC
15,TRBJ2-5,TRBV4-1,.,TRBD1,CASSQTGKAAETQYF,TGCGCCAGCAGCCAGACAGGGAAAGCGGCAGAGACCCAGTACTTC
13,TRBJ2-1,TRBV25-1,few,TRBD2,CASSELGGNEQFF,TGTGCCAGCAGTGAACTGGGGGGGAATGAGCAGTTCTTC
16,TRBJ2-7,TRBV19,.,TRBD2,CASSEGTGLAGYEQYF,TGTGCCAGTAGTGAGGGGACGGGACTAGCAGGGTACGAGCAGTACTTC
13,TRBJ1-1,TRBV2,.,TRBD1,CASSQTQGTEAFF,TGTGCCAGCAGCCAAACACAGGGGACTGAAGCTTTCTTT
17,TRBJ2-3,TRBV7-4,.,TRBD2,CASSSRGSGDSTDTQYF,TGTGCCAGCAGCTCCCGGGGTAGCGGGGATAGCACAGATACGCAGTATTTT
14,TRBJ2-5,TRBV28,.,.,CASSFLGARETQYF,TGTGCCAGCAGTTTTCTGGGGGCGCGTGAGACCCAGTACTTC
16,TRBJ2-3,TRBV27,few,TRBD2,CATGLLASTSTDTQYF,TGTGCCACCGGTCTACTAGCGTCGACTAGCACAGATACGCAGTATTTT
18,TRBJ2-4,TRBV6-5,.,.,CASSNPRSDELAKNIQYF,TGTGCCAGCAGTAATCCTCGAAGCGATGAACTAGCCAAAAACATTCAGTACTTC
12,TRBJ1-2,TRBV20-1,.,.,CSASGDGDGYTF,TGCAGTGCTAGTGGGGACGGAGATGGCTACACCTTC
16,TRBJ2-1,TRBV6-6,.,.,CASSYSLTGGAPEQFF,TGTGCCAGCAGTTACTCCCTCACAGGGGGGGCTCCTGAGCAGTTCTTC
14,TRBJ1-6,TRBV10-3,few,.,CAISNRAVDSPLHF,TGTGCCATCAGCAACCGGGCCGTCGATTCACCCCTCCACTTT
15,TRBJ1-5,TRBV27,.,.,CASSLFPTDNQPQHF,TGTGCCAGCAGTTTATTCCCGACAGACAATCAGCCCCAGCATTTT
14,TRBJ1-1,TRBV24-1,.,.,CATSDPKWGTEAFF,TGTGCCACCAGTGACCCCAAATGGGGCACTGAAGCTTTCTTT
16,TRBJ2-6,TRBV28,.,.,CASSSAESSGANVLTF,TGTGCCAGCAGTTCCGCGGAGTCCTCTGGGGCCAACGTCCTGACTTTC
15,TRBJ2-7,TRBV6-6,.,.,CASSGRVSLSYEQYF,TGTGCCAGCAGTGGACGGGTCTCCCTCTCCTACGAGCAGTACTTC
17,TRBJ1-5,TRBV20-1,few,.,CSANEGPGRGPNQPQHF,TGCAGTGCTAATGAGGGTCCTGGCAGGGGACCCAATCAGCCCCAGCATTTT
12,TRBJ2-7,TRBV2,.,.,CASSLGIGEQYF,TGTGCCAGCAGTTTGGGCATTGGCGAGCAGTACTTC
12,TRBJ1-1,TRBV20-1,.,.,CSAWTVTKGAFF,TGCAGTGCCTGGACCGTCACTAAGGGAGCTTTCTTT
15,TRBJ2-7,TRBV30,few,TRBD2,CAWSVMGAGGYEQYF,TGTGCCTGGAGTGTCATGGGGGCGGGAGGGTACGAGCAGTACTTC
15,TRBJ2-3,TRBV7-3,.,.,CASSPLWRRTDTQYF,TGTGCCAGCAGCCCCCTTTGGCGGCGCACAGATACGCAGTATTTT
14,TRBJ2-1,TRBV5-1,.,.,CASSFQGSGNEQFF,TGCGCCAGCAGCTTCCAGGGGAGTGGCAATGAGCAGTTCTTC
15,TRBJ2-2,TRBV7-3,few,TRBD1,CASSLQGAHAGELFF,TGTGCCAGCAGCTTACAGGGGGCCCACGCCGGGGAGCTGTTTTTT
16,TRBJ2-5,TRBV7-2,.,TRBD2,CASSLSPSGGQETQYF,TGTGCCAGCAGCTTAAGCCCTAGCGGGGGACAAGAGACCCAGTACTTC
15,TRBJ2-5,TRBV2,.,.,CASSESGQSQETQYF,TGTGCCAGCAGTGAATCCGGACAATCACAAGAGACCCAGTACTTC
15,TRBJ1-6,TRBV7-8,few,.,CASSRGGWDNSPLHF,TGTGCCAGCAGCCGGGGCGGATGGGATAATTCACCCCTCCACTTT
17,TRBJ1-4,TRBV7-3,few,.,CASSLWEIATTNEKLFF,TGTGCCAGCAGCTTATGGGAAATAGCAACAACTAATGAAAAACTGTTTTTT
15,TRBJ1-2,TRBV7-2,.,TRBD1,CASSQPTGPNYGYTF,TGTGCTAGCAGCCAACCGACAGGGCCTAACTATGGCTACACCTTC
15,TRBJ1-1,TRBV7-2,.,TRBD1,CASSEPGQGNTEAFF,TGTGCCAGCAGTGAACCGGGACAGGGTAACACTGAAGCTTTCTTT
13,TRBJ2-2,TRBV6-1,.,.,CASMNRGGGELFF,TGTGCCAGCATGAACAGGGGAGGCGGGGAGCTGTTTTTT
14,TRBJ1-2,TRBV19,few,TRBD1,CASTGTGLLYGYTF,TGTGCCAGTACGGGGACAGGTCTTCTCTATGGCTACACCTTC
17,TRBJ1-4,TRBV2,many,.,CASSEAELGGGDEKLFF,TGTGCCAGCAGTGAAGCTGAACTCGGGGGGGGCGACGAAAAACTGTTTTTT
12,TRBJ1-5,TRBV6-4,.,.,CASSPRNQPQHF,TGTGCCAGCAGCCCCCGAAATCAGCCCCAGCATTTT
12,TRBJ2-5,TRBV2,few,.,CASSPGTRAQYF,TGTGCCAGCAGCCCCGGGACACGGGCCCAGTACTTC
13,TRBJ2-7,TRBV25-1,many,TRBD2,CASRMGGSYEQYF,TGTGCCAGCAGGATGGGCGGGAGCTACGAGCAGTACTTC
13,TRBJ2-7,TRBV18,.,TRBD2,CASSPAGGGEQYF,TGTGCCAGCTCACCGGCGGGGGGAGGCGAGCAGTACTTC